This T cell receptor (beta chain) was sequenced for a study of post-analysis software for immune sequencing data. Findings and caveats of the study: Included in a set of about five TRBV segments more frequent in patients than controls were TRBV5-6, TRBV5-1 and TRBV20-1. There was significantly lower normalized Chao1 diversity in multiple sclerosis patients than in controls. By F measure, samples from a shared preparation batch strongly co-clustered.

Unique molecular identifiers were built into the TCR beta cDNA libraries. Via MiXCR, TCRdb re-called the PCR reads, giving one row per CDR3 protein. The sample yields about 820,000 distinct CDR3 sequences, 53% seen once. With V trimmed by 3 bases and J by 0 bases, 6 bases remained unmatched. The V gene's germline CDR1 is KGHSH and CDR2 LQKENI. This CDR3 has 16 amino acids. The count of this clonotype is one. The antigen remains undetermined. Sequenced sample: blood. The sequence came from a girl under 18 with multiple sclerosis. The chain is built from TRBV18 and TRBJ1-1; 8 bases are shared with TRBD1. The CDR3 DNA reads as TGTGCCAGCTCACCGACAACAGGGGGTTTGAACACTGAAGCTTTCTTT. Translating gives CASSPTTGGLNTEAFF. Full variable domain (outside the CDR3, taken from reference TRBV18 and TRBJ1-1): NAGVMQNPRHLVRRRGQEARLRCSPMKGHSHVYWYRQLPEEGLKFMVYLQKENIIDESGMPKERFSAEFPKEGPSILRIQQVVRGDSAAYFCASSPTTGGLNTEAFFGQGTRLTVV.